This T cell receptor (beta chain) derives from a study of CD8 T cells in ankylosing spondylitis. With molecular barcodes, quantitative 5'-RACE was used to make the TCR beta libraries. One entry per CDR3 protein, called by TCRdb with MiXCR from the 5' RACE reads. The table shows 700,000 or so distinct CDR3 sequences, with around 20% occurring only once. Findings of the study overall: Reported data indicate significant enrichment of disease-linked clones within matched ankylosing spondylitis synovial fluid. A CD8+ phenotype characterized the disease-linked clones, which were relatively rare in peripheral blood. Characteristic, it appeared, of ankylosing spondylitis blood was a TCR beta motif of eight or nine highly homologous variants. Certain motif variants had earlier appeared in reactive arthritis synovial fluid and blood.

Trimming stripped 6 bases from V and 6 bases from J, with 9 bases between. The V gene's germline CDR1 is MDHEN and CDR2 SYDVKM. This CDR3 has 12 amino acids. This clonotype was detected many times. What it binds is unknown. The TCR was taken from a male donor with ankylosing spondylitis. The chain carries TRBV28 and TRBJ2-1; D unresolved. Sample: blood, either unsorted or a sorted T cell fraction (not recorded which). The CDR3, as DNA: TGTGCCAGCAGCGGGCCCACCAATGAGCAGTTCTTC. Translating gives CASSGPTNEQFF.